The sequence of this T cell receptor (beta chain) was determined in a study of blood T cells in healthy people across ages. The CDR3 is 14 residues long. Germline trimming cut 5 bases from V and 5 bases from J; bases unmatched to any gene: 9. Germline lookup yields CDR1 SGHKS and CDR2 YYEKEE (reference sequence). Primers used in a second PCR of about 6 to 12 cycles were a sample-barcoded 5' primer and a J-beta primer mix. In TCRdb, the 5' RACE reads were re-called with MiXCR into one record per CDR3 protein. The data hold approximately 780,000 distinct CDR3 sequences, with more than 25% observed a single time. These data were likewise used in another study, on T cells of mothers and their children.

The sequence was obtained from a boy younger than 18 in good health. Sequenced sample: blood. The chain recombines TRBV5-5 with TRBJ2-5, with TRBD1 matching 7 bases. CDR3 DNA: TGTGCCAGCAGACCGACAGGGCCCCCCGAGACCCAGTACTTC. This gives the protein CASRPTGPPETQYF.